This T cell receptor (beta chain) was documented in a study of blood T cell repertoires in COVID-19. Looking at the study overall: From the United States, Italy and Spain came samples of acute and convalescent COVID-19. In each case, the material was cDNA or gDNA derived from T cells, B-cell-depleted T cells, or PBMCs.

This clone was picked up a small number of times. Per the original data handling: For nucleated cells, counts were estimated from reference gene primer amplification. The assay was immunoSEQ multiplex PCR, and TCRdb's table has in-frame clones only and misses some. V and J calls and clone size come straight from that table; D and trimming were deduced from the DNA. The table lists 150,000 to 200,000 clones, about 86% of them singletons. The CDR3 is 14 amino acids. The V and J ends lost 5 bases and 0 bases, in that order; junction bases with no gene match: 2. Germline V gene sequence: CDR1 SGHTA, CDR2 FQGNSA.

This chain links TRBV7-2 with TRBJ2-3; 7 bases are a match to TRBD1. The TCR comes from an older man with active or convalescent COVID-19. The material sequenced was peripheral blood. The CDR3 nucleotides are TGTGCCAGCAGCCCGGGACAGAGCACAGATACGCAGTATTTT. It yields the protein CASSPGQSTDTQYF.